This is a list of T cell receptor beta chains from one sample in a study of blood T cell repertoires in COVID-19. Sequenced by immunoSEQ multiplex PCR; TCRdb stores in-frame clones only, minus some. Of about 200,000 clones listed, approximately 90% are singletons. Sequencing used PBMCs or T cells enriched from blood (not recorded which). Source of these receptors: a man aged 25 to 40 who had recovered from COVID-19. Both conserved end residues are part of each CDR3. The D gene is left open where the match is weak. Part of the rows lack a size; the others show once, few, many or a class for expanded clones.

j_call clone_size cdr3_length v_call d_call cdr3_aa cdr3_nt
TRBJ1-2 - 14 TRBV6-2/TRBV6-3 TRBD1 CASSYATGVRGYTF TGTGCCAGCAGTTACGCTACAGGGGTAAGAGGCTACACCTTC
TRBJ1-5 - 14 TRBV6-5 - CASSRDRKNQPQHF TGTGCCAGCAGTAGAGACAGGAAAAATCAGCCCCAGCATTTT
TRBJ2-5 - 16 TRBV3-1/TRBV3-2 TRBD1 CASSQSPGQGIETQYF TGTGCCAGCAGCCAATCACCGGGACAGGGGATAGAGACCCAGTACTTC
TRBJ2-1 - 15 TRBV2 TRBD2 CASSGTSGSFSEQFF TGTGCCAGCAGTGGGACTAGCGGGAGCTTCAGTGAGCAGTTCTTC
TRBJ2-1 - 13 TRBV5-4 - CASSSSRSNEQFF TGTGCCAGCAGCTCTAGCAGGAGCAATGAGCAGTTCTTC
TRBJ2-6 - 18 TRBV5-1 - CASSSQGSSGAGANVLTF TGCGCCAGCAGCTCCCAAGGGAGTTCAGGGGCCGGGGCCAACGTCCTGACTTTC
TRBJ2-5 once 14 TRBV5-6 - CASSWGVLQETQYF TGTGCCAGCAGCTGGGGGGTCCTCCAAGAGACCCAGTACTTC
TRBJ2-1 - 14 TRBV19 - CASSSRTERNEQFF TGTGCCAGTAGTTCTAGGACAGAAAGAAATGAGCAGTTCTTC
TRBJ2-1 - 15 TRBV7-2 - CASSLVQGPQWEQFF TGTGCCAGCAGCTTAGTACAGGGCCCGCAATGGGAGCAGTTCTTC
TRBJ2-3 - 17 TRBV18 TRBD2 CASSPGLAGGQADTQYF TGTGCCAGCTCACCGGGACTAGCGGGAGGGCAGGCGGATACGCAGTATTTT
TRBJ2-1 - 17 TRBV6-2/TRBV6-3 TRBD2 CASSPPLLAGYGDEQFF TGTGCCAGCAGTCCGCCCCTACTAGCGGGGTATGGTGATGAGCAGTTCTTC
TRBJ1-1 once 16 TRBV5-1 - CASSLNARRGNTEAFF TGCGCCAGCAGCTTGAATGCTAGACGGGGGAACACTGAAGCTTTCTTT
TRBJ2-2 - 14 TRBV10-3 TRBD1 CATGQGVETGELFF TGTGCCACTGGACAGGGTGTAGAAACCGGGGAGCTGTTTTTT
TRBJ1-2 - 13 TRBV27 TRBD1 CASSHDRDYGYTF TGTGCCAGCAGTCACGACAGGGACTATGGCTACACCTTC
TRBJ2-7 - 14 TRBV21-1 - CASSKNTPAYEQYF TGTGCCAGCAGCAAAAACACCCCCGCCTACGAGCAGTACTTC
TRBJ1-2 - 15 TRBV27 TRBD1 CASSPSRGQIYGYTF TGTGCCAGCAGCCCTTCGAGGGGACAGATCTATGGCTACACCTTC
TRBJ1-2 - 14 TRBV3-1/TRBV3-2 TRBD1 CASSHRTGFYGYTF TGTGCCAGCAGCCACCGGACAGGGTTCTATGGCTACACCTTC
TRBJ1-2 - 15 TRBV6-5 - CASRPLTGYSYGYTF TGTGCCAGCAGACCACTCACAGGGTACAGCTATGGCTACACCTTC
TRBJ2-1 - 15 TRBV14 - CASSPLEAYYNEQFF TGTGCCAGCAGCCCCCTCGAGGCCTACTACAATGAGCAGTTCTTC
TRBJ1-6 - 17 TRBV21-1 - CASSKCGTGGSRSPLHF TGTGCCAGCAGCAAATGCGGGACAGGGGGATCGCGGTCACCCCTCCACTTT
TRBJ2-2 - 13 TRBV6-5 - CATFGGNTGELFF TGTGCCACCTTCGGTGGGAACACCGGGGAGCTGTTTTTT
TRBJ1-6 once 18 TRBV4-3 - CASSQVAGRGGWNSPLHF TGCGCCAGCAGCCAAGTGGCCGGGAGGGGTGGTTGGAATTCACCCCTCCACTTT
TRBJ2-7 once 15 TRBV6-5 TRBD1 CASSYPGTGKGEQYF TGTGCCAGCAGTTACCCCGGGACAGGGAAGGGCGAGCAGTACTTC
TRBJ2-1 - 14 TRBV18 - CASSPLKPDSDPFF TGTGCCAGCTCACCGTTAAAACCGGACAGTGATCCGTTCTTC
TRBJ2-1 - 16 TRBV6-4 TRBD2 CASSDVRGRGREEQFF TGTGCCAGCAGTGACGTCCGCGGGAGGGGACGGGAGGAGCAGTTCTTC
TRBJ2-7 - 13 TRBV25-1 - CASTGRNPYEQYF TGTGCCAGCACCGGTCGAAACCCCTACGAGCAGTACTTC
TRBJ2-1 - 13 TRBV11-2 - CASSPGQYNEQFF TGTGCCAGCAGCCCTGGACAGTACAATGAGCAGTTCTTC
TRBJ1-2 - 15 TRBV7-9 - CASSLATAPNYGYTF TGTGCCAGCAGCTTAGCGACAGCTCCAAACTATGGCTACACCTTC
TRBJ1-6 once 13 TRBV7-2 - CASCPVGYSPLHF TGTGCCAGTTGCCCAGTTGGTTATTCACCCCTCCACTTT
TRBJ1-2 - 19 TRBV4-1 - CASSQDGEIATGRYYGYTF TGCGCCAGCAGCCAAGATGGCGAAATTGCTACAGGGCGGTACTATGGCTACACCTTC
TRBJ2-3 - 16 TRBV9 TRBD2 CASSVSSGSSTDTQYF TGTGCCAGCAGCGTATCTAGCGGGAGCAGCACAGATACGCAGTATTTT
TRBJ1-3 once 15 TRBV5-1 TRBD1 CASSPDRGPGNTIYF TGCGCCAGCAGCCCCGACAGGGGGCCTGGAAACACCATATATTTT
TRBJ1-4 - 14 TRBV30 TRBD1 CAWTPGQGHEKLFF TGTGCCTGGACGCCGGGACAGGGGCATGAAAAACTGTTTTTT
TRBJ2-5 once 15 TRBV29-1 TRBD1 CSVDKVTGGGETQYF TGCAGCGTTGATAAGGTGACAGGGGGCGGGGAGACCCAGTACTTC
TRBJ2-3 - 14 TRBV10-2 - CASSPTGNTDTQYF TGCGCCAGCAGTCCGACAGGCAACACAGATACGCAGTATTTT